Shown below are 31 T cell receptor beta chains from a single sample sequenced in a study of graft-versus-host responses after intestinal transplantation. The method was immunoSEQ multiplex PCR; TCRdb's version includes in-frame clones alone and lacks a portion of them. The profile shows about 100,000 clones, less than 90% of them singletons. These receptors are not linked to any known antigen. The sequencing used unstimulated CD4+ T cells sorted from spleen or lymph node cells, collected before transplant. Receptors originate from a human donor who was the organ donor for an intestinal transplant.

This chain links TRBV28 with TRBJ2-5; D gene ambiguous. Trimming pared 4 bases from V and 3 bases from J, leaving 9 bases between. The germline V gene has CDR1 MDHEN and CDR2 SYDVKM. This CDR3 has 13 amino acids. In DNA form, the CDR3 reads TGTGCCAGCAGTTCAGGCAGTGAAGAGACCCAGTACTTC. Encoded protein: CASSSGSEETQYF.

CDR3 region: CASSEALQTVSGNTIYF. The CDR3 DNA reads TGTGCCAGCAGTGAAGCCCTCCAGACAGTCTCTGGAAACACCATATATTTT. The chain has TRBV2 and TRBJ1-3; the D gene is possibly TRBD1 (5 bases). Per germline, CDR1 SNHLY and CDR2 FYNNEI. The CDR3 runs 17 residues. Trimming cost V 0 bases and J 0 bases, with 12 bases left between them.

CDR3 amino acids: CASSLAGVNSPLHF. As DNA, the CDR3 is TGTGCCAGCAGCTTGGCAGGGGTTAATTCACCCCTCCACTTT. The genes are TRBV5-4 and TRBJ1-6; possible D gene TRBD1, 6 bases. With 0 bases removed from V and 6 bases from J, the gap between germline ends came to 7 bases. Germline CDR1 is SGHNT and CDR2 is YYREEE (reference sequence). The length of the CDR3 is 14 residues.

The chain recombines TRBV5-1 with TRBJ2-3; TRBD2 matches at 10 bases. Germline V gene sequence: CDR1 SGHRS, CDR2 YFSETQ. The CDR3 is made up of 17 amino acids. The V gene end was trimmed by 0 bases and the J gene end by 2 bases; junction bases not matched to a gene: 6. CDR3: CASSLVAGGVITDTQYF. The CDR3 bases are TGCGCCAGCAGCTTGGTAGCGGGGGGCGTGATCACAGATACGCAGTATTTT.

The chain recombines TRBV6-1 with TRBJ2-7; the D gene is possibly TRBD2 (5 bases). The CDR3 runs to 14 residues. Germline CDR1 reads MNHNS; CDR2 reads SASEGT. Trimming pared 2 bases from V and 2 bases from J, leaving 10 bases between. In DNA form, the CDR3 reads TGTGCCAGCAGTGAATATCTCGGGACCTACGAGCAGTACTTC. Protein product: CASSEYLGTYEQYF.

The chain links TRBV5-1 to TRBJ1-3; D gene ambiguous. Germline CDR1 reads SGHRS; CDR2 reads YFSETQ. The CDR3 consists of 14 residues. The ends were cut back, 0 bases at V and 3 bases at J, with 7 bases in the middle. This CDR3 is CASSLAQDGNTIYF. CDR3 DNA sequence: TGCGCCAGCAGCTTGGCCCAGGATGGAAACACCATATATTTT.

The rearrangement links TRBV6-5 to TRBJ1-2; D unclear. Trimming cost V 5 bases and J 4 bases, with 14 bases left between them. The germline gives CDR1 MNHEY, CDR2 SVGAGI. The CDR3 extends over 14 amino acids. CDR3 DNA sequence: TGTGCCAGCAGTGCCGAGAATAGCCCCTATGGCTACACCTTC. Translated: CASSAENSPYGYTF.

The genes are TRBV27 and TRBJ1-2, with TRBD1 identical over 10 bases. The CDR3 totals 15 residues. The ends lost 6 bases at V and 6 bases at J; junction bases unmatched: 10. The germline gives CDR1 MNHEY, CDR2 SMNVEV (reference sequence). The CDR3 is CASSPRAGQGNGYTF. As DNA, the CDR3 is TGTGCCAGCAGCCCGAGGGCGGGACAGGGGAATGGCTACACCTTC.

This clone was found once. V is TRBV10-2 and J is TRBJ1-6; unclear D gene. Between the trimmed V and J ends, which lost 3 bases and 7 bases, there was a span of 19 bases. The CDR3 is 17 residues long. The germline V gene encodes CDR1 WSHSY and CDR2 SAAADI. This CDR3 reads CASSDHPQGRRNSPLHF. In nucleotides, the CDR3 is TGCGCCAGCAGTGACCACCCCCAAGGAAGGAGAAATTCACCCCTCCACTTT.

For the CDR3, the DNA is TGTGCCACCGGAGGCTCCTATAATTCACCCCTCCACTTT. Translation: CATGGSYNSPLHF. This chain connects TRBV10-3 to TRBJ1-6, with D hard to call. This CDR3 has 13 amino acids. Germline assignment: CDR1 ENHRY and CDR2 SYGVKD. V was shortened by 10 bases and J by 0 bases, with 7 bases between the two germline ends.

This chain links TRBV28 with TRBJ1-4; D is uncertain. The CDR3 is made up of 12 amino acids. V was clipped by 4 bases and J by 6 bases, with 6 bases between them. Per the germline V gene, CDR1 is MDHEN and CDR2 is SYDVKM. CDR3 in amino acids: CASSSADEKLFF. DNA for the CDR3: TGTGCCAGCAGTTCCGCGGATGAAAAACTGTTTTTT.

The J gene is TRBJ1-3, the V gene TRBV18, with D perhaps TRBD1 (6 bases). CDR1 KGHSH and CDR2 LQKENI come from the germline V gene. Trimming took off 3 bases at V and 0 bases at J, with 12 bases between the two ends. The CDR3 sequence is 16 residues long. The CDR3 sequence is CASSPLTGVSGNTIYF. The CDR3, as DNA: TGTGCCAGCTCACCCTTGACAGGAGTCTCTGGAAACACCATATATTTT.

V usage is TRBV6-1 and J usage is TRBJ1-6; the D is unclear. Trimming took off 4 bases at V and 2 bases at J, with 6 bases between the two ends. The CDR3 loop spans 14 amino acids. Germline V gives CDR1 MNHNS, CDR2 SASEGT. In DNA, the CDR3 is TGTGCCAGCAGTGTTTCAGCCTATAATTCACCCCTCCACTTT. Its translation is CASSVSAYNSPLHF.

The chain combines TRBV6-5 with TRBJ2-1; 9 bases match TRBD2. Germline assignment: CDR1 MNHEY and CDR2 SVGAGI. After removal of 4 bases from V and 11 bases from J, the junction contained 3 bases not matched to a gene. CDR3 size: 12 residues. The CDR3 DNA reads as TGTGCCAGCAGTTCGCGGGGGGGGAAGCAGTTCTTC. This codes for CASSSRGGKQFF.

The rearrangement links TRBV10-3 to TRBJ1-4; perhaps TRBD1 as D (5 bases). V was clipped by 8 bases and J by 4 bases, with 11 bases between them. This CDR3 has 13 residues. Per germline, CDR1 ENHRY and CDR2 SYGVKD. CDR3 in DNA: TGTGCCATCGGGGGTGGCCTTAATGAAAAACTGTTTTTT. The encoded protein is CAIGGGLNEKLFF.

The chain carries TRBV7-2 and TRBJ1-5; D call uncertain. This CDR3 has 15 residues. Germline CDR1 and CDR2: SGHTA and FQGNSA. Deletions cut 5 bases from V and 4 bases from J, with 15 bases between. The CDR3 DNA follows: TGTGCCAGCAGCCGGGCAAGCCGAGATAATCAGCCCCAGCATTTT. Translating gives CASSRASRDNQPQHF. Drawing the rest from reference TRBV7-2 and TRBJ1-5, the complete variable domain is GAGVSQSPSNKVTEKGKDVELRCDPISGHTALYWYRQSLGQGLEFLIYFQGNSAPDKSGLPSDRFSAERTGGSVSTLTIQRTQQEDSAVYLCASSRASRDNQPQHFGDGTRLSIL.

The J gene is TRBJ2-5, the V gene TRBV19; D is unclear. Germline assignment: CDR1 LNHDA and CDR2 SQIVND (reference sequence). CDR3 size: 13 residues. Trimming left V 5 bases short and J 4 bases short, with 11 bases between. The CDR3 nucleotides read TGTGCCAGTAGTCTGGGGTTCGTAGAGACCCAGTACTTC. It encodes CASSLGFVETQYF. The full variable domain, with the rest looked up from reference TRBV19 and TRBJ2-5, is DGGITQSPKYLFRKEGQNVTLSCEQNLNHDAMYWYRQDPGQGLRLIYYSQIVNDFQKGDIAEGYSVSREKKESFPLTVTSAQKNPTAFYLCASSLGFVETQYFGPGTRLLVL.

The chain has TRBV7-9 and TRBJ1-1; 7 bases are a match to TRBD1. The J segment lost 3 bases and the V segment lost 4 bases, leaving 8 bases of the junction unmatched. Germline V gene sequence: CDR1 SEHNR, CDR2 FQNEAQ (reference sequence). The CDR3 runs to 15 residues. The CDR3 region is CASSSIRGRDTEAFF. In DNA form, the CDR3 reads TGTGCCAGCAGCTCAATAAGGGGGCGGGACACTGAAGCTTTCTTT.

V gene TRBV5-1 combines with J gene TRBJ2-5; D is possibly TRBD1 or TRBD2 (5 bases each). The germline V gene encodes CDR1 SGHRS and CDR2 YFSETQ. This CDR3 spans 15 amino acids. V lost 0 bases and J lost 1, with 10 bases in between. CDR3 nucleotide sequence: TGCGCCAGCAGCTTGGAGAGGGGCCGCCAAGAGACCCAGTACTTC. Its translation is CASSLERGRQETQYF.

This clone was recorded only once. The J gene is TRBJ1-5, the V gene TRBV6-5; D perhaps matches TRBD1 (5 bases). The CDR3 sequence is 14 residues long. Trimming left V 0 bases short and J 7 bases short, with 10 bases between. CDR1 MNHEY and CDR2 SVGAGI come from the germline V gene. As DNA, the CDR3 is TGTGCCAGCAGTTACTCAGGGGCAGTACAGCCCCAGCATTTT. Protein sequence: CASSYSGAVQPQHF.

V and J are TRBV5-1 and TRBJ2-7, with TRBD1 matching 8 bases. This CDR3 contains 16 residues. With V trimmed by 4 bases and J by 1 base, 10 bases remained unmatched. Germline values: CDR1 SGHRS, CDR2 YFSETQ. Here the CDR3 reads CASSPLGQGGSYEQYF. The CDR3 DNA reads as TGCGCCAGCAGCCCTCTAGGACAGGGTGGGTCCTACGAGCAGTACTTC.

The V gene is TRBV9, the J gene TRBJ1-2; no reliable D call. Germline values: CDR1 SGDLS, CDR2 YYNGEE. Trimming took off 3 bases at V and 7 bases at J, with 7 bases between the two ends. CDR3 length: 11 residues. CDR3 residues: CASSEGGGYTF. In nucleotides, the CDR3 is TGTGCCAGCAGCGAGGGCGGTGGCTACACCTTC. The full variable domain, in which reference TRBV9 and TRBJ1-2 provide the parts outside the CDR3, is DSGVTQTPKHLITATGQRVTLRCSPRSGDLSVYWYQQSLDQGLQFLIQYYNGEERAKGNILERFSAQQFPDLHSELNLSSLELGDSALYFCASSEGGGYTFGSGTRLTVV.

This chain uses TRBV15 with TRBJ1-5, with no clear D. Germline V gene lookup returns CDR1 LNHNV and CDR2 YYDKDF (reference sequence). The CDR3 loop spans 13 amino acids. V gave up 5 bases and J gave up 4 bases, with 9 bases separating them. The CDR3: CATSQDPNQPQHF. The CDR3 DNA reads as TGTGCCACCAGCCAGGATCCTAATCAGCCCCAGCATTTT.

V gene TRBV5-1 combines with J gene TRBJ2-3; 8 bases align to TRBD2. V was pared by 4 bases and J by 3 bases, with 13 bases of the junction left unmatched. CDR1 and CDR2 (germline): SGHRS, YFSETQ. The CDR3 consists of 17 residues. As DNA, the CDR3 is TGCGCCAGCAGCGTGGAAGGGACTAGGGGGTTGACAGATACGCAGTATTTT. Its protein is CASSVEGTRGLTDTQYF.

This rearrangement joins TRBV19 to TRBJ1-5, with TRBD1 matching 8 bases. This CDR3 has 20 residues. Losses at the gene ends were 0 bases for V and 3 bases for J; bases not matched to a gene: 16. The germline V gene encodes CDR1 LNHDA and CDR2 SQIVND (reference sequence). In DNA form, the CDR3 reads TGTGCCAGTAGTATAGATCTATGGCTACAGGGGGGGACTTCCAATCAGCCCCAGCATTTT. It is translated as CASSIDLWLQGGTSNQPQHF.

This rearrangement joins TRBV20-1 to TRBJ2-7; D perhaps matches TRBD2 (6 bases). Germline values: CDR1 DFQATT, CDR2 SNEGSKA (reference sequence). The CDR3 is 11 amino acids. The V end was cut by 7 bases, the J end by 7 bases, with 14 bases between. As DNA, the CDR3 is TGCAGTGGGCAGGCGGGGTGGGAGCAGTACTTC. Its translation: CSGQAGWEQYF.

The CDR3 DNA sequence: TGTGCCTGGACCGATGGGAGTAACTCCTATAATTCACCCCTCCACTTT. The encoded protein is CAWTDGSNSYNSPLHF. V gene TRBV30 combines with J gene TRBJ1-6; no clear D gene. There are 16 residues in the CDR3. The V and J ends lost 4 bases and 0 bases respectively, with 13 bases between them. Per germline, CDR1 GTSNPN and CDR2 SVGIG (reference sequence).

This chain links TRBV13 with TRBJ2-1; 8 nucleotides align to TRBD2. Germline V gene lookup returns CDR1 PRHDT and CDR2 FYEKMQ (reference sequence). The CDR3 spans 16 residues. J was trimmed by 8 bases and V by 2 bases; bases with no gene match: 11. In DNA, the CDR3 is TGTGCCAGCAGCTTACTCACCCCAGGACTAGCCGATGAGCAGTTCTTC. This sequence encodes CASSLLTPGLADEQFF. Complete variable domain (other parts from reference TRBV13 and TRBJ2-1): AAGVIQSPRHLIKEKRETATLKCYPIPRHDTVYWYQQGPGQDPQFLISFYEKMQSDKGSIPDRFSAQQFSDYHSELNMSSLELGDSALYFCASSLLTPGLADEQFFGPGTRLTVL.

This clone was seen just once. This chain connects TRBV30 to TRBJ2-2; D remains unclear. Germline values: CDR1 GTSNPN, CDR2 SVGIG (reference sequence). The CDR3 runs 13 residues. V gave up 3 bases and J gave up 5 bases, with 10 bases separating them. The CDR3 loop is CAWRLVTTGELFF. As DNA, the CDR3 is TGTGCCTGGAGGCTAGTAACGACCGGGGAGCTGTTTTTT.

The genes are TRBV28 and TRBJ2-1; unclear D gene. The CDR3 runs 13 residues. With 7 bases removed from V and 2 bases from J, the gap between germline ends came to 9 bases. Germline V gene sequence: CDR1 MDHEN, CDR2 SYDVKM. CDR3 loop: CASIAYPYNEQFF. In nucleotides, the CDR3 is TGTGCCAGCATCGCCTACCCCTACAATGAGCAGTTCTTC.

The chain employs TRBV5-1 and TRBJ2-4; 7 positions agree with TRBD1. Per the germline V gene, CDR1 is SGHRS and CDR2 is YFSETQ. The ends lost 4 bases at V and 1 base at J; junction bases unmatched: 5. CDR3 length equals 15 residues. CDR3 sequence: CASSPETGAKNIQYF. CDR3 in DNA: TGCGCCAGCAGCCCGGAGACAGGGGCCAAAAACATTCAGTACTTC.